This paragraph covers one T cell receptor beta chain sequence. The entry originates in a study of blood T cell repertoires in COVID-19. Assay: immunoSEQ multiplex PCR; the TCRdb copy retains only in-frame clones and omits some. Of more than 250,000 clones detected, approximately 85% appear once; the ten largest clones hold 2.2%. This TCR was recovered from a man under 40 who had recovered from COVID-19. Specimen: PBMCs or T cells enriched from blood (not recorded which).

The CDR3 region is CASSPRRVSSPLHF. CDR3 DNA sequence: TGTGCCAGCAGCCCCAGGAGGGTTTCTTCACCCCTCCACTTT. This chain connects TRBV3-1 (or the pseudogene TRBV3-2) to TRBJ1-6; D is unclear. Trimming pared 4 bases from V and 9 bases from J, leaving 13 bases between. Germline V gene sequence: CDR1 LGHDT, CDR2 YNNKEL (reference sequence). The length of the CDR3 is 14 residues.